Listed below are T cell receptor beta chains from one sample, sequenced in a study of CXCR3-negative and CXCR3-positive naive CD8 T cells. Each CDR3 protein gets one entry in TCRdb, which reprocessed the 5' RACE reads and gives no DNA. The sample table includes tens of thousands of distinct CDR3 sequences. The material sequenced was naive CXCR3+ CD8+ T cells from blood. These receptors were taken from a human donor in good health. Some clones in this sample may be carry-over from other donors' samples. CDR3s include the opening cysteine and the closing phenylalanine or tryptophan.

j_gene	v_gene	len	CDR3aa
TRBJ2-7	TRBV18	15	CASSPGTGGTYEQYF
TRBJ1-2	TRBV11-2	11	CASETNYGYTF
TRBJ1-3	TRBV7-2	14	CASTPGVSGNTIYF
TRBJ1-1	TRBV20-1	14	CSARDGRDSAEAFF
TRBJ2-1	TRBV10-3	16	CAISERIQVTGDEQFF
TRBJ2-1	TRBV28	15	CASSLRGQGANEQFF
TRBJ1-1	TRBV2	17	CASDFLISGTGDTEAFF
TRBJ2-3	TRBV2	12	CAGRPGGDTQYF
TRBJ1-4	TRBV29-1	13	CSVRGGVGEKLFF
TRBJ2-1	TRBV29-1	13	CSCPSGIYNEQFF
TRBJ1-3	TRBV6-6	13	CASTSPPGNTIYF
TRBJ2-1	TRBV5-6	13	CASSRTEYNEQFF
TRBJ2-2	TRBV29-1	15	CSAVLRGRGTGELFF
TRBJ2-7	TRBV28	14	CASGGTGGSYEQYF
TRBJ2-7	TRBV29-1	12	CSGRDRASEQYF
TRBJ2-1	TRBV6-5	13	CASSYGYADEQFF
TRBJ2-3	TRBV5-1	16	CASSLETSGGDDTQYF
TRBJ1-1	TRBV5-1	15	CASSLADGPGPEAFF
TRBJ2-5	TRBV7-2	15	CASTLEAGRRETQYF
TRBJ2-7	TRBV29-1	14	CSVDGQGAGYEQYF
TRBJ1-2	TRBV9	18	CASSSLSGGFHPNYGYTF
TRBJ2-1	TRBV29-1	16	CSVVVGGQDRPNEQFF
TRBJ1-5	TRBV7-8	15	CASSPQGGGDQPQHF
TRBJ2-5	TRBV7-8	14	CASIETGRVETQYF
TRBJ2-7	TRBV4-3	18	CASSQVLSAGGPTYEQYF
TRBJ2-1	TRBV6-6	15	CASSDSGGTYNEQFF
TRBJ2-2	TRBV2	13	CASRDRDTGELFF
TRBJ2-7	TRBV14	13	CASSQGPSYEQYF
TRBJ2-2	TRBV15	17	CATSRDLTSWNTGELFF
TRBJ2-7	TRBV20-1	15	CSARPRTGGAYEQYF
TRBJ1-1	TRBV7-9	15	CASSTRQGFYTEAFF
TRBJ1-1	TRBV7-9	14	CASSLRDGNTEAFF
TRBJ1-1	TRBV6-2/TRBV6-3	17	CASSHLVGQGANTEAFF
TRBJ2-7	TRBV28	17	CASSSRTSGGPAYEQYF
TRBJ2-1	TRBV6-2/TRBV6-3	14	CASSYLQTYNEQFF
TRBJ2-2	TRBV6-2/TRBV6-3	13	CASLNRNTGELFF
TRBJ2-3	TRBV2	14	CASSDGQGTDTQYF
TRBJ2-1	TRBV27	14	CASSLGGAENEQFF
TRBJ2-7	TRBV28	14	CASSFRGRRYEQYF